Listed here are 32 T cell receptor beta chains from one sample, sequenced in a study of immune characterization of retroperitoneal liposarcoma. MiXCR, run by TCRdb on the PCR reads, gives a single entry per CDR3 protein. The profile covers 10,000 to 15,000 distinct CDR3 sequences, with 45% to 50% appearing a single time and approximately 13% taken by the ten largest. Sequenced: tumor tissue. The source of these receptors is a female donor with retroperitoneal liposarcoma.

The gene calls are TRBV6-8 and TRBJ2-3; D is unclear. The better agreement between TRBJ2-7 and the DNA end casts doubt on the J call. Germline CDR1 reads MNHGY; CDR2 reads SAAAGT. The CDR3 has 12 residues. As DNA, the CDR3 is TGTGCCAGCTCGCGCACCAGGTACGAGCAGTACTTC. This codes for CASSRTRYEQYF.

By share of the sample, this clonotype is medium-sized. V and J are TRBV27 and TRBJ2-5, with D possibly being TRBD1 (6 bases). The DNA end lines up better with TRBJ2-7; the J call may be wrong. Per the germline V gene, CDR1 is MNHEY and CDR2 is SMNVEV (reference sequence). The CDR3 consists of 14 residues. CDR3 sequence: CASSFGRGYYEQYF. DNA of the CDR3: TGTGCCAGCAGTTTTGGTAGGGGGTACTACGAGCAGTACTTC.

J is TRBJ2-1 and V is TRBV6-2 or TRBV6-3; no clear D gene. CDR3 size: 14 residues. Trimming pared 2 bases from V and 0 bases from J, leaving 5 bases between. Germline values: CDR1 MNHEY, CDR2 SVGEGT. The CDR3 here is CASSYEPSYNEQFF. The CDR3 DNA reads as TGTGCCAGCAGTTACGAGCCCTCCTACAATGAGCAGTTCTTC.

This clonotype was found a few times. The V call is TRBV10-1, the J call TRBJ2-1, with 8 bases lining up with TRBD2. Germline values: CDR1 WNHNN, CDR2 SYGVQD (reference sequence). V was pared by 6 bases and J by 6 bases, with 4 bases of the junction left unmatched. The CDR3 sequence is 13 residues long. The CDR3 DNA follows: TGCGCCAGCAGAGCCGGGACTAGCAATGAGCAGTTCTTC. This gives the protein CASRAGTSNEQFF.

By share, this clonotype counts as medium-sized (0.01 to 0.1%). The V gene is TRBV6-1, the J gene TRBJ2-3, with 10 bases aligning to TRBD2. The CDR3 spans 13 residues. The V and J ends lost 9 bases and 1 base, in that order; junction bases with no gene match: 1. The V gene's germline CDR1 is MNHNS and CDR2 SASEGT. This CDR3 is CASLAGGTDTQYF. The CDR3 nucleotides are TGTGCCAGTCTAGCGGGGGGCACAGATACGCAGTATTTT.

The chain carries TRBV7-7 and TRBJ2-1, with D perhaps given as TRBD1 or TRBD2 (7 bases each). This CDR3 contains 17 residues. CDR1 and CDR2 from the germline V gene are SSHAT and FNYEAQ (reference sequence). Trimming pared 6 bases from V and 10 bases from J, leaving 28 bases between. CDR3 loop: CASRSNQGGRGTYEQFF. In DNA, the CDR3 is TGTGCCAGCAGATCTAACCAGGGGGGGCGGGGAACCTACGAGCAGTTCTTC.

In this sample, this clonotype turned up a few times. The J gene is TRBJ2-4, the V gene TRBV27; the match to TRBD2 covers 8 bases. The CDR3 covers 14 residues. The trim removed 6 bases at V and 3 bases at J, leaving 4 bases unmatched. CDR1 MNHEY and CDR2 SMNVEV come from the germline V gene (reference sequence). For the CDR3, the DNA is TGTGCCAGCAGCCGGGGGGGAGACAAAAACATTCAGTACTTC. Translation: CASSRGGDKNIQYF.

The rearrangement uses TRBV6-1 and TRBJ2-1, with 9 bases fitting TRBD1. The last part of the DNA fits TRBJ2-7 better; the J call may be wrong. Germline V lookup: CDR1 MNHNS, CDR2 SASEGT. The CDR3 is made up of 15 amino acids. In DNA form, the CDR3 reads TGTGCCAGCAGTTTACCGGACAGGGGAGGCTACGAGCAGTACTTC. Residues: CASSLPDRGGYEQYF.

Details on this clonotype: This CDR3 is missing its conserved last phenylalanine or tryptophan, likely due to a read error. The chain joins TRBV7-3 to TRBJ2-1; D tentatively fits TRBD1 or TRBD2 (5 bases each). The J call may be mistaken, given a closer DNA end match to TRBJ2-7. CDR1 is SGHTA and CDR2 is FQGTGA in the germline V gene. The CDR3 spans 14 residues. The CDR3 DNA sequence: TGTGCCAGCAGCCCAACGGGGACCAAAGGTGAGCAGTACTCC. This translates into CASSPTGTKGEQYS.

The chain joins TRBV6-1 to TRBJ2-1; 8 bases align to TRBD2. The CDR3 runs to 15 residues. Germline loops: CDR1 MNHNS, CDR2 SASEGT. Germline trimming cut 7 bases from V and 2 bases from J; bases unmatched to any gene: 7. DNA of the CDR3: TGTGCCAGCACCCTGACTAGCGACCCCTACAATGAGCAGTTCTTC. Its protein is CASTLTSDPYNEQFF.

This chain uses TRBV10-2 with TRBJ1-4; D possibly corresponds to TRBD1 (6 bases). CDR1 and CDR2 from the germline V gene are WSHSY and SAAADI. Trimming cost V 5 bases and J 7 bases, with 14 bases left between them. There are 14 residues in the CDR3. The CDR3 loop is CASSPETGPEKLFF. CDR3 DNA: TGCGCCAGCAGTCCAGAGACAGGCCCTGAAAAACTGTTTTTT.

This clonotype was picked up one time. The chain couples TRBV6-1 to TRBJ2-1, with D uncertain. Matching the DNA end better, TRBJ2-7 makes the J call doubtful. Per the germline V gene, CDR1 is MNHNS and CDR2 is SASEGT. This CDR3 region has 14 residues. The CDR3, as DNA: TGTGCCAGCATCCGAAAGGTTTCGGCCTACGAGCAGTACTTC. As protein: CASIRKVSAYEQYF.

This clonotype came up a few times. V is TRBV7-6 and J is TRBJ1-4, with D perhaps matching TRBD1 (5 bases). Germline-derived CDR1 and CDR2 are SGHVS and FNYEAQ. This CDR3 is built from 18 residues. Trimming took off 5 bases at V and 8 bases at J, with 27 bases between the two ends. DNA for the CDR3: TGTGCCAGCAGCCCTCAACCGTCCGGGACCGCGAAGGGGGAAAAACTGTTTTTT. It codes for CASSPQPSGTAKGEKLFF.

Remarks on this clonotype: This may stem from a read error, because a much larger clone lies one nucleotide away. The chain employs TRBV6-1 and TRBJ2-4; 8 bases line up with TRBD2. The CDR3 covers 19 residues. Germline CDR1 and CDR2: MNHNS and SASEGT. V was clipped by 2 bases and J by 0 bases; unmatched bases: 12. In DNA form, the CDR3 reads TGTGCCAGCAGTGAATTCGGCGGGAGGACAATCTTAGCCAAAAACATTCAGTACTTC. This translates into CASSEFGGRTILAKNIQYF.

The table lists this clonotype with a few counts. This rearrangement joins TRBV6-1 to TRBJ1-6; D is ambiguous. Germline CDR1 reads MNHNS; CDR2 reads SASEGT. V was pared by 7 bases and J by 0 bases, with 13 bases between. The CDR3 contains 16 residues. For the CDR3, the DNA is TGTGCCAGCACCATAGGAGGGAGCTCCTATAATTCACCCCTCCACTTT. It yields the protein CASTIGGSSYNSPLHF.

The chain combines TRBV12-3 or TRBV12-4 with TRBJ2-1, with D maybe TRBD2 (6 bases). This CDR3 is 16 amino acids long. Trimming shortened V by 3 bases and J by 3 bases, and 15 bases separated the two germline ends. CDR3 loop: CASSFWGEPYYNEQFF. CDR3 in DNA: TGTGCCAGCAGTTTTTGGGGGGAGCCGTACTACAATGAGCAGTTCTTC.

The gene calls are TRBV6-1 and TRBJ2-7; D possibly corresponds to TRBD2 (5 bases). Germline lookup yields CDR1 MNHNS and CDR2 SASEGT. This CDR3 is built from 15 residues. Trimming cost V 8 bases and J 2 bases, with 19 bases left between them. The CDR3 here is CASAFEGFHTYEQYF. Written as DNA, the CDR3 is TGTGCCAGCGCCTTTGAGGGCTTCCATACCTACGAGCAGTACTTC.

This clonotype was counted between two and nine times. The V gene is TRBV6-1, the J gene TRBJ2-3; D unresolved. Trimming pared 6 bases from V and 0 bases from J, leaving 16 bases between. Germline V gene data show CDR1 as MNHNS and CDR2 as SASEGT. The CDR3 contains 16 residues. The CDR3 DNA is TGTGCCAGCAGCCCTTTTGGCCCTACTAGCACAGATACGCAGTATTTT. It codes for CASSPFGPTSTDTQYF.

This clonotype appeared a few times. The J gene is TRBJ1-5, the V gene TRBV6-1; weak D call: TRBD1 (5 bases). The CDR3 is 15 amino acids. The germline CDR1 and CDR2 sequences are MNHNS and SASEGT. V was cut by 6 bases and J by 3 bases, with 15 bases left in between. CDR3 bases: TGTGCCAGCAGCCGGGACGCACAGTACAATCAGCCCCAGCATTTT. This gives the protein CASSRDAQYNQPQHF.

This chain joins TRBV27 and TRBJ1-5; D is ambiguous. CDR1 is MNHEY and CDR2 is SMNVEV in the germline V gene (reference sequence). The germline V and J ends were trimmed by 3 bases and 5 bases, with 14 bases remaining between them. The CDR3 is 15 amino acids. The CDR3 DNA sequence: TGTGCCAGCAGTTTCTTAGGAACGAAGGATCAGCCCCAGCATTTT. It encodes CASSFLGTKDQPQHF.

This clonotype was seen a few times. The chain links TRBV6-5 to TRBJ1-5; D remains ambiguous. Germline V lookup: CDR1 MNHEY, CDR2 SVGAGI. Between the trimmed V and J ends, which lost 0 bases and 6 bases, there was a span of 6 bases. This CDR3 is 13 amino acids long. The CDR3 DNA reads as TGTGCCAGCAGTTACTCGAGCGGTCAGCCCCAGCATTTT. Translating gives CASSYSSGQPQHF.

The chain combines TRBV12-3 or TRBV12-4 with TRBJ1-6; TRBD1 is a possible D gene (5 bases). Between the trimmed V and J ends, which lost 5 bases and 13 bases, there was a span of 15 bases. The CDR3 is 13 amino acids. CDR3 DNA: TGTGCCAGCAGTCCTGGAGGGGAATCCCCCCTCCACTTT. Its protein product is CASSPGGESPLHF.

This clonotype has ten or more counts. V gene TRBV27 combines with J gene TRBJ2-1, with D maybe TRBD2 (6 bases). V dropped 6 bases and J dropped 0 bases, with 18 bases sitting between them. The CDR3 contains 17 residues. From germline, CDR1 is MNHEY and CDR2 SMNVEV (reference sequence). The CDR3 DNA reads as TGTGCCAGCAGCCAGGCCCGCGGGAAGAGCTCCTACAATGAGCAGTTCTTC. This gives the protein CASSQARGKSSYNEQFF.

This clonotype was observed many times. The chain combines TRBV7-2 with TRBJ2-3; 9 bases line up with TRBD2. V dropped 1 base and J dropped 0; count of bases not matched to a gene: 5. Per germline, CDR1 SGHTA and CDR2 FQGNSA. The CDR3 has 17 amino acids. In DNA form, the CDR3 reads TGTGCCAGCAGCTTAGGCATCACTAGCGGGAGCACAGATACGCAGTATTTT. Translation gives CASSLGITSGSTDTQYF.

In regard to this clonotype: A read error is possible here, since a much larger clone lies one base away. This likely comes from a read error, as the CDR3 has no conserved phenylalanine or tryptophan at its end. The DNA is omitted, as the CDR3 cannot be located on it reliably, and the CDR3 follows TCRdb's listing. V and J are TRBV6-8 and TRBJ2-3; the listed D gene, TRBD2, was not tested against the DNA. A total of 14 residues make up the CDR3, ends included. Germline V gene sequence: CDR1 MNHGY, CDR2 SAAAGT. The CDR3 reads CASRNPGLHNEEYC.

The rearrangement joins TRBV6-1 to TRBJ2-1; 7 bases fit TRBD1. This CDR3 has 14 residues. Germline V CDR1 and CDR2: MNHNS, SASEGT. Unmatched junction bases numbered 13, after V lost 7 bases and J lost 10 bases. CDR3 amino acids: CASKEVTGDYEQFF. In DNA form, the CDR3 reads TGTGCCAGCAAAGAAGTCACAGGGGATTACGAGCAGTTCTTC.

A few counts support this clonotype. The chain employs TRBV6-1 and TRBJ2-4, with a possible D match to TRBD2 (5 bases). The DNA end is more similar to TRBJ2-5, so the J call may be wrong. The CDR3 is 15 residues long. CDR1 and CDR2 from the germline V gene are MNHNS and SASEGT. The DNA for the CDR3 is TGTGCCAGCAGAACCACTTCCGGGATTTTAGGGACCCAGTACTTC. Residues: CASRTTSGILGTQYF.

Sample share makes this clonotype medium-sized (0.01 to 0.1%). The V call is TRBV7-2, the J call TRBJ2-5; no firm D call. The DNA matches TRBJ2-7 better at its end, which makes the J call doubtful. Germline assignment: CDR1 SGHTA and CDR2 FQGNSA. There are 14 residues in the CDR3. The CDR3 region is CASSPTGQNYEQYF. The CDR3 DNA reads TGTGCCAGCAGCCCGACGGGTCAAAACTACGAGCAGTACTTC.

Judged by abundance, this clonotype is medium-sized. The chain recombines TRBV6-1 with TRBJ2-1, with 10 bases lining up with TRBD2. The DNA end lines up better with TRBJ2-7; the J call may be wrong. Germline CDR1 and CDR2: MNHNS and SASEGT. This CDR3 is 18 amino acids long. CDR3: CASSAASGGLSSYNEQYF. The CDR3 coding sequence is TGTGCCAGCAGTGCGGCTAGCGGGGGTCTTAGCTCCTACAATGAGCAGTACTTC.

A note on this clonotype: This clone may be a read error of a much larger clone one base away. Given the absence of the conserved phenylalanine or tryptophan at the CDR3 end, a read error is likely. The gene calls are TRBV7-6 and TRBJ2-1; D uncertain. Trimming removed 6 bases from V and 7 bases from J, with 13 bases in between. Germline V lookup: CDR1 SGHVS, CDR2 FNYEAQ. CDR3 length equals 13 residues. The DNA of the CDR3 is TGTGCCAGCAGTCACGAACGGTCAAATGAGCAGTTCGTC. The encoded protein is CASSHERSNEQFV.

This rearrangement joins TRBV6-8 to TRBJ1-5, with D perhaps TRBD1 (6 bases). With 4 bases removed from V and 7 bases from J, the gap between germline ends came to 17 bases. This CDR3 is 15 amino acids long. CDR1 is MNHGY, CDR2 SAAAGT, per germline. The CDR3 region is CASSLYRAQEQPQHF. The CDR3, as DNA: TGTGCCAGCAGTTTATACAGGGCACAGGAGCAGCCCCAGCATTTT.

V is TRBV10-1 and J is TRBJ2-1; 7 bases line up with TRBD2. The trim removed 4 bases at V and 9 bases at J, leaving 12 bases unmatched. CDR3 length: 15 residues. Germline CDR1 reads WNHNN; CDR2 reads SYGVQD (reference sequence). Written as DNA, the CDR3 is TGCGCCAGCAGTGTTGGGGGGGGGAGGGCGGGTGAGCAGTTCTTC. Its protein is CASSVGGGRAGEQFF.